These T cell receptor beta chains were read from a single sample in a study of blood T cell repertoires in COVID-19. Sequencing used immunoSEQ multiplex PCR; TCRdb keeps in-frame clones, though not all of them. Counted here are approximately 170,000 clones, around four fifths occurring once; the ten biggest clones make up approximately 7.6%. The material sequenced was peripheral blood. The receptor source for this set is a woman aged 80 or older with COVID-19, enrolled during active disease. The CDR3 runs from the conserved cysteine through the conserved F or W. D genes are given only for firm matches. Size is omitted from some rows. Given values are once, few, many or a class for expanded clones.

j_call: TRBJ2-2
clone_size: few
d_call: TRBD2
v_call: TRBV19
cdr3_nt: TGTGCCAGTCAGGCGGCTAGCGGACCCACCGGGGAGCTGTTTTTT
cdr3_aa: CASQAASGPTGELFF

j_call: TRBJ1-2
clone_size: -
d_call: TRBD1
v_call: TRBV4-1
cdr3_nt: TGCGCCAGCAGCCAAGTGGTATCGGGACAGGGTTCGAATGGCTACACCTTC
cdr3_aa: CASSQVVSGQGSNGYTF

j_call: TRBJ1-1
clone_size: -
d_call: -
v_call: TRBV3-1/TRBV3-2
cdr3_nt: TGTGCCAGCAGCCCCACAGGGAGTCCCACTGAAGCTTTCTTT
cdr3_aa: CASSPTGSPTEAFF

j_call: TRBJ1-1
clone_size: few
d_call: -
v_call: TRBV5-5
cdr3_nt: TGTGCCAGCAGCACCCAGGCCTATGAAGCTTTCTTT
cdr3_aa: CASSTQAYEAFF

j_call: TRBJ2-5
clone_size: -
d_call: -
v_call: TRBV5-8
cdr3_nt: TGTGCCAGCAGCTTGGCCGGGGTACAAGAGACCCAGTACTTC
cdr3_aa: CASSLAGVQETQYF

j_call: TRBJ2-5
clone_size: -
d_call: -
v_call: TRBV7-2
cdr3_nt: TGTGCCAGCTTGTGGGCTAGGCGGGTAGAGACCCAGTACTTC
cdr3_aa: CASLWARRVETQYF

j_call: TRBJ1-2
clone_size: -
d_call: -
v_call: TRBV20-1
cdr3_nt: TGCAGTGCTAGAGTCAGGCACGGCTACACCTTC
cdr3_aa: CSARVRHGYTF

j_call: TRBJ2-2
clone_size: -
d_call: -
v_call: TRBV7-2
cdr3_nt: TGTGCCAGCGCCATGTTGAGGTCCACCGGGGAGCTGTTTTTT
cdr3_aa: CASAMLRSTGELFF

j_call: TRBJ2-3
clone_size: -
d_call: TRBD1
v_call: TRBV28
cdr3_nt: TGTGCCAGCAGAGGGACAGCCTTTACAGATACGCAGTATTTT
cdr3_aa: CASRGTAFTDTQYF

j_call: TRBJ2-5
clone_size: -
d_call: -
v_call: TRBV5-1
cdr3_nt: TGCGCCAGCAGCTTCGCAGGGAACTCGGAGACCCAGTACTTC
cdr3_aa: CASSFAGNSETQYF

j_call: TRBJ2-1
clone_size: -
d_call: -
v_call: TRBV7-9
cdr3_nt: TGTGCCAGCACAGCGGAGACCTCCTACAATGAGCAGTTCTTC
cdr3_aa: CASTAETSYNEQFF

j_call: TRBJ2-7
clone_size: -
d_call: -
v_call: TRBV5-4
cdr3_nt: TGTGCCAGCAGCTTGTGGGTGACTTCGAACGGCGAGCAGTACTTC
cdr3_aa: CASSLWVTSNGEQYF

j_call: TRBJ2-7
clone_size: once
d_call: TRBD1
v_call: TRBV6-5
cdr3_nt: TGTGCCAGCAGTACCCGGGACAGGCAGTACTTC
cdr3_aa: CASSTRDRQYF

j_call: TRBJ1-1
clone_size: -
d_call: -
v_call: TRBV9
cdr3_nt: TGTGCCAGCAGCTCATATGGGGGGACTGAAGCTTTCTTT
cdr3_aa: CASSSYGGTEAFF

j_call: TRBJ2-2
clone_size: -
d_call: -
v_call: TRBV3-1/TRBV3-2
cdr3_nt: TGTGCCAGCAGCCCCGGAGGGCGCACCGGGGAGCTGTTTTTT
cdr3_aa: CASSPGGRTGELFF

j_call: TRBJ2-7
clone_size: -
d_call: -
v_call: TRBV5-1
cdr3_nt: TGCGCCAGCAGCTTGGGCTCCTCTACGGGCGAGCAGTACTTC
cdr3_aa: CASSLGSSTGEQYF

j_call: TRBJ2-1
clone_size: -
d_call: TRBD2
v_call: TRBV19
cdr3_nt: TGTGCCAGTACCCCATCTAGCGGGAGGGCCGCGTCCTACAATGAGCAGTTCTTC
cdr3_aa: CASTPSSGRAASYNEQFF

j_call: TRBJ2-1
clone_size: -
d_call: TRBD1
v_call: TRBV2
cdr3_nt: TGTGCCAGCAGTGAATTGACAGGGGGCTCCTACAATGAGCAGTTCTTC
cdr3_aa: CASSELTGGSYNEQFF

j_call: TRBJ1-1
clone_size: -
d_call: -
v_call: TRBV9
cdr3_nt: TGTGCCAGCAGCCCCCGGGACACTGAAGCTTTCTTT
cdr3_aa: CASSPRDTEAFF

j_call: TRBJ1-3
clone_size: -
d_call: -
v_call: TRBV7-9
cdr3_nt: TGTGCCAGCAGCTTTAGGGGCGGAAACACCATATATTTT
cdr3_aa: CASSFRGGNTIYF

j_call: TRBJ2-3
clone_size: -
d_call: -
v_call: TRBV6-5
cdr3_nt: TGTGCCAGCAGCATGCCGGGAATCCCAGATACGCAGTATTTT
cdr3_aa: CASSMPGIPDTQYF

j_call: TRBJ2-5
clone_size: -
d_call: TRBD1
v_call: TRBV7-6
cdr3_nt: TGTGCCAGCAGCTTACGGGACAGGGGGTATCGGGAGACCCAGTACTTC
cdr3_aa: CASSLRDRGYRETQYF

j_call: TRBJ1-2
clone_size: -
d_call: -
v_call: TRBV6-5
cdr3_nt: TGTGCCAGCAGTCCCCCAGGGAGGGGGAACTATGGCTACACCTTC
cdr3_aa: CASSPPGRGNYGYTF

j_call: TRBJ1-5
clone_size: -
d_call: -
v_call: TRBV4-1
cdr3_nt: TGCGCCAGCAGCCAAGGACATATCAATCAGCCCCAGCATTTT
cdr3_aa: CASSQGHINQPQHF

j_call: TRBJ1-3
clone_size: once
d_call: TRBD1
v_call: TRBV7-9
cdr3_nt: TGTGCCAGCAGCTGGGACAGGGGTAATGGAAACACCATATATTTT
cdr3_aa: CASSWDRGNGNTIYF

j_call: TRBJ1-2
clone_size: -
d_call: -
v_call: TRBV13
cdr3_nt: TGTGCCAGCAGCTTAGAGCCGGGGAACTATGGCTACACCTTC
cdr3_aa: CASSLEPGNYGYTF

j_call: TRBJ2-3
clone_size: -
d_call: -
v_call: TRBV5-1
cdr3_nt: TGCGCCAGCAGCTTGGGTTCTGCAGGGTCGACAGATACGCAGTATTTT
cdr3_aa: CASSLGSAGSTDTQYF

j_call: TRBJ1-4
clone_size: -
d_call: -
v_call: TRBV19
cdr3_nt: TGTGCCAGTAGTATAGAGGGGCCTCAGGGAAAACTGTTTTTT
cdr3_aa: CASSIEGPQGKLFF

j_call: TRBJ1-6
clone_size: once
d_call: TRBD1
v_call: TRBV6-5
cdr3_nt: TGTGCCAGCAGTAGGGACAGCTATTCACCCCTCCACTTT
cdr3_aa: CASSRDSYSPLHF

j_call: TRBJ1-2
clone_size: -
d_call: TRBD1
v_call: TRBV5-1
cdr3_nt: TGCGCCAGCAGCGCAGCCGGGACAGCAAACGGCTACACCTTC
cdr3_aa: CASSAAGTANGYTF

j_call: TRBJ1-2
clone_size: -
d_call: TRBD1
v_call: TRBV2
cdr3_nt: TGTGCCAGCAGTGGTGAAAGGGGGCACGGAGGCTACACCTTC
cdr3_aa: CASSGERGHGGYTF

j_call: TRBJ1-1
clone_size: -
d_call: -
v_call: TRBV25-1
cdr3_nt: TGTGCCAGCAGTGGCTTCGGAGTTTCCACTGAAGCTTTCTTT
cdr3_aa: CASSGFGVSTEAFF

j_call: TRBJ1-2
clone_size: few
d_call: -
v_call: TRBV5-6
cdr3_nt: TGTGCCAGCAGCCCGGGATTGTTTGGGGACTCCTATGGCTACACCTTC
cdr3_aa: CASSPGLFGDSYGYTF

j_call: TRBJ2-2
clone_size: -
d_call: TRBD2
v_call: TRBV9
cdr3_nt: TGTGCCAGCAGCGCGCTAGCGGGCGCCCTGTCCGGGGAGCTGTTTTTT
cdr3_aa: CASSALAGALSGELFF

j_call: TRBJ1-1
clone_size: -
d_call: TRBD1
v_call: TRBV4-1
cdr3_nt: TGCGCCAGCACCTCTGGGGGGACAGTACCGTCTGAAGCTTTCTTT
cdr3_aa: CASTSGGTVPSEAFF

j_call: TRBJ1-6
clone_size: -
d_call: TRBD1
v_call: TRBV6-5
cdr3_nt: TGTGCCAGCAGGTGGACAGGGCCAAAATCACCCCTCCACTTT
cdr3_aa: CASRWTGPKSPLHF

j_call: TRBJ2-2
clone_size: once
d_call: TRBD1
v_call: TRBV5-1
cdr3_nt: TGCGCCAGCAGCCTATGGACAGGGGCGAACACCGGGGAGCTGTTTTTT
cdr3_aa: CASSLWTGANTGELFF

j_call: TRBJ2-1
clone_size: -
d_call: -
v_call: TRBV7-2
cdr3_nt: TGTGCCAGCAGCCCCTCGGGTGAGCAGTTCTTC
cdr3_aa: CASSPSGEQFF

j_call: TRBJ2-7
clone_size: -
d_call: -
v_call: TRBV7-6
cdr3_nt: TGTGCCAGGGAGAGGGACGAGCAGTACTTC
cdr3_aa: CARERDEQYF

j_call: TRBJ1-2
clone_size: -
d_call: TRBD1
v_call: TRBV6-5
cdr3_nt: TGTGCCAGCATGCCGGGACAGGGGGTGGGAGGCTACACCTTC
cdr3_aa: CASMPGQGVGGYTF

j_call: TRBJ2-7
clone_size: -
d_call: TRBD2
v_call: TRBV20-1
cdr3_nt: TGCAGTGCTAGTGGGCTAGCGGGATCCCAGTACGAGCAGTACTTC
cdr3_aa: CSASGLAGSQYEQYF

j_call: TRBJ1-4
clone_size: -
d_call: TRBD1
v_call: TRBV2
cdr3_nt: TGTGCCAGCAGTGTCTTGGGGACAGGGGACGAAAAACTGTTTTTT
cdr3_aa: CASSVLGTGDEKLFF

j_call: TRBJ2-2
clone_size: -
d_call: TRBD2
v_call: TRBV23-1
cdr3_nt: TGCGCCAGCAGTCAATTGGGAGGGAATAAGGCCGGGGAGCTGTTTTTT
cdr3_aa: CASSQLGGNKAGELFF

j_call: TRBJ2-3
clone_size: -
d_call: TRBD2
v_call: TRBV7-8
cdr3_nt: TGTGCCAGCAGCCCTCGACTAGCGGGGCCTAGCACAGATACGCAGTATTTT
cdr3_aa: CASSPRLAGPSTDTQYF

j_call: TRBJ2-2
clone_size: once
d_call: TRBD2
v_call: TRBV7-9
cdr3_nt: TGTGCCAGCAGTCTAGCGGTGTCAGTAGACACCGGGGAGCTGTTTTTT
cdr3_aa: CASSLAVSVDTGELFF

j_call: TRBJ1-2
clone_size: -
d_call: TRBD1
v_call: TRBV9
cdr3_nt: TGTGCCAGCAGCGAGACGGGACAGGCATCTGGCTACACCTTC
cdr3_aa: CASSETGQASGYTF

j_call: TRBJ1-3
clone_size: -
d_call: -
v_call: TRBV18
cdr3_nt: TGTGCCACCTCCCGGGGGGCAGAAGGAAACACCATATATTTT
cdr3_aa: CATSRGAEGNTIYF

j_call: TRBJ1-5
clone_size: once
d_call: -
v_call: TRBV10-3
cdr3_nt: TGTGCCATCAGTACAGATAGCAATCAGCCCCAGCATTTT
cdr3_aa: CAISTDSNQPQHF

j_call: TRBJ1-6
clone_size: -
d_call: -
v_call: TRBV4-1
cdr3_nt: TGCGCCAGCAGCCAACCTACAGGCCCAATTTCACCCCTCCACTTT
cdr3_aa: CASSQPTGPISPLHF

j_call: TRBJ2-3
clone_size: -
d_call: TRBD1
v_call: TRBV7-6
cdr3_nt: TGTGCCAGCAGCTACAGGGGCTCGACTAGCACAGATACGCAGTATTTT
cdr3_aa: CASSYRGSTSTDTQYF

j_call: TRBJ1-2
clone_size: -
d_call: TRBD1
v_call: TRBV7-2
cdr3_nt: TGTGCCAGCAGCCCCACCGACAGGGGGTACTATGGCTACACCTTC
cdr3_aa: CASSPTDRGYYGYTF

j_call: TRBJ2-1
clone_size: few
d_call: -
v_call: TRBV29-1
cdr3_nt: TGCAGCGTTGAGGTAGGGAGCACTGAGCAGTTCTTC
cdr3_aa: CSVEVGSTEQFF

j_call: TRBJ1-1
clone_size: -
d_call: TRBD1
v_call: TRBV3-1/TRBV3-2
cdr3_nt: TGTGCCAGCTCCCGGACAGGGGCCAACACTGAAGCTTTCTTT
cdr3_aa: CASSRTGANTEAFF

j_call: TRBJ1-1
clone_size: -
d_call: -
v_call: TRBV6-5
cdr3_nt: TGTGCCAGTATTAGGGGAAAGGCTTTCTTT
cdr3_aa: CASIRGKAFF